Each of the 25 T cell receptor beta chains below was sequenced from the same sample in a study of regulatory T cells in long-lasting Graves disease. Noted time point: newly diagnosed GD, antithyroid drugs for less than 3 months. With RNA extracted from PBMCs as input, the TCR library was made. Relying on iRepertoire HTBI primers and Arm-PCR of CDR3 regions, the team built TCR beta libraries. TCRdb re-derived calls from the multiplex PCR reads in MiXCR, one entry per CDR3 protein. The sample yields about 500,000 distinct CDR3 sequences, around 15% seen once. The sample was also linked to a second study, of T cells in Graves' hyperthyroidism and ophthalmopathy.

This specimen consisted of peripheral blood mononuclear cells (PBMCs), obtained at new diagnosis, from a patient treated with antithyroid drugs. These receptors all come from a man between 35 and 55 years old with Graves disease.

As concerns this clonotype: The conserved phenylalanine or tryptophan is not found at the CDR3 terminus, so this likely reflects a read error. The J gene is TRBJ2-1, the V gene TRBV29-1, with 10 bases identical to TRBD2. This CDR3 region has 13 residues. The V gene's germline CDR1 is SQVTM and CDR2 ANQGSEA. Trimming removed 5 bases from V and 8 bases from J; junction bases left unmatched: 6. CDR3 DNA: TGCAGCGTTCGAGGACTAGCGGAAGATGAGCAGTTCTCC. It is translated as CSVRGLAEDEQFS.

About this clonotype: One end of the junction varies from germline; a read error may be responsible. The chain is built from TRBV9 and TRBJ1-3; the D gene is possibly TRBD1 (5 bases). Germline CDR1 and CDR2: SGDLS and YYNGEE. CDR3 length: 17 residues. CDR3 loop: CASSVEGRAHPGNTMYF. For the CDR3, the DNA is TGTGCCAGCAGCGTAGAGGGCAGGGCCCATCCTGGAAACACCATGTATTTT. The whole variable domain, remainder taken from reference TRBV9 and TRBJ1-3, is DSGVTQTPKHLITATGQRVTLRCSPRSGDLSVYWYQQSLDQGLQFLIQYYNGEERAKGNILERFSAQQFPDLHSELNLSSLELGDSALYFCASSVEGRAHPGNTMYFGEGSWLTVV.

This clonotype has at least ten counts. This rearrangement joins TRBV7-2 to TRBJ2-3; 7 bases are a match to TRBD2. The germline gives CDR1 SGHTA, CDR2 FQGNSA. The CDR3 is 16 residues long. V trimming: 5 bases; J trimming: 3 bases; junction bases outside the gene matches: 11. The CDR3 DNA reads TGTGCCAGCAGCCATCCTAGGCGGGAGTATACAGATACGCAGTATTTT. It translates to CASSHPRREYTDTQYF.

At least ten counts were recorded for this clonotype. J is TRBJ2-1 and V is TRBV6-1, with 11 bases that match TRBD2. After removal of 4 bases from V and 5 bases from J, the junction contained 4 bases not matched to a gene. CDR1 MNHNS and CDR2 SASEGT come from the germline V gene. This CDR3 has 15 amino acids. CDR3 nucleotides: TGTGCCAGCAGTGGGCTAGCGGGAGGTAACAATGAGCAGTTCTTC. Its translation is CASSGLAGGNNEQFF.

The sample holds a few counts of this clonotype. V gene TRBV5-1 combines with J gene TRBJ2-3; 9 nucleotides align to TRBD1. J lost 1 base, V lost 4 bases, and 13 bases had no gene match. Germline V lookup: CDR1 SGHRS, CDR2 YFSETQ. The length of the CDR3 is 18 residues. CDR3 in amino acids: CASSRGQGRGFGTDTQYF. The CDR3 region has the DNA TGCGCCAGCAGCCGGGGACAGGGTCGGGGGTTTGGCACAGATACGCAGTATTTT.

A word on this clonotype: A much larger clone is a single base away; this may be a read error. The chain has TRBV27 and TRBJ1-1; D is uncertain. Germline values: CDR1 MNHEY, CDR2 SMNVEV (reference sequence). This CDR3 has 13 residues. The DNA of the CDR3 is TGTCCCAGCAATTCAGGTTTGAACACTGAAGCTTTCTTT. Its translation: CPSNSGLNTEAFF.

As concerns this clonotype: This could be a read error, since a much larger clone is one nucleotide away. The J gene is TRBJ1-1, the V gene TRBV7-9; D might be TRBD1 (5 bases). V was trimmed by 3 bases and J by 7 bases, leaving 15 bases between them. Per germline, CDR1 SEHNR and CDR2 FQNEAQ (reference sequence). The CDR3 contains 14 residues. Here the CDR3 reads CASSFFYGDHEAFF. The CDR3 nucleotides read TGTGCCAGCAGCTTTTTTTACGGGGACCATGAAGCTTTCTTT.

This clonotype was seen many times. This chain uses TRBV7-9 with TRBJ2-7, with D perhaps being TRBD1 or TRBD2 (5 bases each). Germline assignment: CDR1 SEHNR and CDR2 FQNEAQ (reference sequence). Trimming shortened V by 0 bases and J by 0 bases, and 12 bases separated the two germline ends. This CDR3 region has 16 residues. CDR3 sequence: CASSLAGGMFSYEQYF. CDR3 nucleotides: TGTGCCAGCAGCTTAGCTGGGGGTATGTTCTCCTACGAGCAGTACTTC. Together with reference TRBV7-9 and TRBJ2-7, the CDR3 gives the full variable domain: DTGVSQNPRHKITKRGQNVTFRCDPISEHNRLYWYRQTLGQGPEFLTYFQNEAQLEKSRLLSDRFSAERPKGSFSTLEIQRTEQGDSAMYLCASSLAGGMFSYEQYFGPGTRLTVT.

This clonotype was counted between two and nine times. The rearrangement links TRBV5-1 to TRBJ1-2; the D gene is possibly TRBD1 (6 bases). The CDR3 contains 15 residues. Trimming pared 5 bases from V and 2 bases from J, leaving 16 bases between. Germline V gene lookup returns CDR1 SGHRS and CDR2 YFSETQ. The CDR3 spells CASRPGQLRNYGYTF. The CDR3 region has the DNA TGCGCCAGCAGACCCGGACAGCTTAGAAACTATGGCTACACCTTC.

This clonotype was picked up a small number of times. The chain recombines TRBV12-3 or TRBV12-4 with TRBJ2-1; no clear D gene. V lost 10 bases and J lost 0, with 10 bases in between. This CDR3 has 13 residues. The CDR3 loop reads CAIRVSSYNEQFF. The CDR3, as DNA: TGTGCCATACGAGTTAGCTCCTACAATGAGCAGTTCTTC.

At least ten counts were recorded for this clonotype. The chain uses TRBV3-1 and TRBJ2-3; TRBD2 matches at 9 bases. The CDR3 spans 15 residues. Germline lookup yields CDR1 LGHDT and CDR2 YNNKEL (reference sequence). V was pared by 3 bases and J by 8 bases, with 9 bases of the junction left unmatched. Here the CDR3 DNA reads TGTGCCAGCAGCCATATGACTAGCGGTCCGGGTACGCAGTATTTT. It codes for CASSHMTSGPGTQYF.

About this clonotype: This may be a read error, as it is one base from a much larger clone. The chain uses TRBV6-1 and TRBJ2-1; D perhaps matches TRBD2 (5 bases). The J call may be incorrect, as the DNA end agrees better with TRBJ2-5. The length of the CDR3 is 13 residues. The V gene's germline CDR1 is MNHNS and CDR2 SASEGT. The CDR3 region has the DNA TGTGCCAGCAGCGACCGGGGTGAAGAGACCCAGTACTTC. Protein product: CASSDRGEETQYF.

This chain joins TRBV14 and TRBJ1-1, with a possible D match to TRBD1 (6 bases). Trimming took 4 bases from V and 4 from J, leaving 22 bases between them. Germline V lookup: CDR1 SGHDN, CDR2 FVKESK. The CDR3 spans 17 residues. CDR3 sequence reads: CASSRFGGSVIATEAFF. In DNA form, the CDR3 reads TGTGCCAGCAGCCGATTTGGGGGCTCGGTTATTGCCACTGAAGCTTTCTTT.

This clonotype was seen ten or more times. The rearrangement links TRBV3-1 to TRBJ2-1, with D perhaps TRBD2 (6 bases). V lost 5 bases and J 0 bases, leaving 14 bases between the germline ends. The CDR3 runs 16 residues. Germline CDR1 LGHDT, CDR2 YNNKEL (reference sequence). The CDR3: CASSKGTASSYNEQFF. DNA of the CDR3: TGTGCCAGCAGCAAAGGGACTGCGAGCTCCTACAATGAGCAGTTCTTC.

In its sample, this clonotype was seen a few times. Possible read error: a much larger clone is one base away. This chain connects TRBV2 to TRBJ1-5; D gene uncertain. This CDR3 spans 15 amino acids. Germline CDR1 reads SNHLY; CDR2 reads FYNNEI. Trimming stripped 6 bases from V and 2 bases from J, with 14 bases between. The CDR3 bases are TGTGCCAGCAGGAGGTCTGTGGCAGGCAATCAGCCCCAGCATTTT. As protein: CASRRSVAGNQPQHF.

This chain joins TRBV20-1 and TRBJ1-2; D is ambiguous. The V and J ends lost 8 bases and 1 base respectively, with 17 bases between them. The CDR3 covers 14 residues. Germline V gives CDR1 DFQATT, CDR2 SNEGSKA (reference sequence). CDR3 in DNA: TGCAGTCCGGCGGGAAGTTCCTATAACTATGGCTACACCTTC. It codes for CSPAGSSYNYGYTF.

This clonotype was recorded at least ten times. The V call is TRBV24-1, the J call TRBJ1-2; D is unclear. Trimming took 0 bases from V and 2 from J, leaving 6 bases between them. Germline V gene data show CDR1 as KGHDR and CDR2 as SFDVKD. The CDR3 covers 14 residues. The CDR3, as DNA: TGTGCCACCAGTGATTTGTGGGCAAACTATGGCTACACCTTC. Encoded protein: CATSDLWANYGYTF.

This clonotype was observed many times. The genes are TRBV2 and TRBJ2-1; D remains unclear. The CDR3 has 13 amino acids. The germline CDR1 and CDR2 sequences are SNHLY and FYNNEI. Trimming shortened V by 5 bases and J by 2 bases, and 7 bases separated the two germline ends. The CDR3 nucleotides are TGTGCCAGCAGTATTGGGGCCTACAATGAGCAGTTCTTC. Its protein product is CASSIGAYNEQFF. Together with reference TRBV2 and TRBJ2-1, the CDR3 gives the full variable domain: EPEVTQTPSHQVTQMGQEVILRCVPISNHLYFYWYRQILGQKVEFLVSFYNNEISEKSEIFDDQFSVERPDGSNFTLKIRSTKLEDSAMYFCASSIGAYNEQFFGPGTRLTVL.

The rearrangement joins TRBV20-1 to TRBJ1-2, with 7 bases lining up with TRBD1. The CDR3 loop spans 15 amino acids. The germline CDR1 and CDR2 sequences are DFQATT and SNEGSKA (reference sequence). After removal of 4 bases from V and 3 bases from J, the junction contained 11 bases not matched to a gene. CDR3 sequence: CSATPRQGGYYGYTF. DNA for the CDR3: TGCAGTGCTACACCTCGACAGGGAGGGTACTATGGCTACACCTTC.

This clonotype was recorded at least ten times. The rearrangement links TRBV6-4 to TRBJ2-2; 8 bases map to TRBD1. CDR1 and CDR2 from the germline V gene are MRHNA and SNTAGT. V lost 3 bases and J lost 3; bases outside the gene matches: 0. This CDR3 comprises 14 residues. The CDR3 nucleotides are TGTGCCAGCAGTGAGACAGGGGACACCGGGGAGCTGTTTTTT. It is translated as CASSETGDTGELFF.

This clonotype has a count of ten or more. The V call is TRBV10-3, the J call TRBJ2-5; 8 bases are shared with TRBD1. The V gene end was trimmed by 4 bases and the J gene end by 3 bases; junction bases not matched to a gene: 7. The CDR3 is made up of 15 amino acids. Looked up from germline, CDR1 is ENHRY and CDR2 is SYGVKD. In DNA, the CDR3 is TGTGCCATCAGTGCCACAGGGGGAATGGAAGAGACCCAGTACTTC. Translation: CAISATGGMEETQYF.

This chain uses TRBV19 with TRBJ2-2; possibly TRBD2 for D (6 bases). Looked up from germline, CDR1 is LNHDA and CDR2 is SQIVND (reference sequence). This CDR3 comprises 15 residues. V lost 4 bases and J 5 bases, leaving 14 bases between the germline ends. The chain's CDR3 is CASSTIAAQTGELFF. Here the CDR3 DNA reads TGTGCCAGTAGTACTATAGCGGCACAGACCGGGGAGCTGTTTTTT. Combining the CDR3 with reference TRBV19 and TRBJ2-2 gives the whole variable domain DGGITQSPKYLFRKEGQNVTLSCEQNLNHDAMYWYRQDPGQGLRLIYYSQIVNDFQKGDIAEGYSVSREKKESFPLTVTSAQKNPTAFYLCASSTIAAQTGELFFGEGSRLTVL.

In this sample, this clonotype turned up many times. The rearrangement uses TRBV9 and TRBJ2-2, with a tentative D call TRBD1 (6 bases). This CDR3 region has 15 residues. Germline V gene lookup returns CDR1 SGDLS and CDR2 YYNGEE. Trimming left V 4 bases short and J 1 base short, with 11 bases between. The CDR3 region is CASSRGTENTGELFF. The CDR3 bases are TGTGCCAGCAGCAGGGGGACGGAGAACACCGGGGAGCTGTTTTTT.

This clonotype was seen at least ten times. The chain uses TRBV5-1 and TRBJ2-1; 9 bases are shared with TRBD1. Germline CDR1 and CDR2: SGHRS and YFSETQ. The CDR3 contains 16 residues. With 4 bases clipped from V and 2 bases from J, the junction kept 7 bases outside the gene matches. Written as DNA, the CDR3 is TGCGCCAGCAGCAAATTAGACAGGGGGGCCTACAATGAGCAGTTCTTC. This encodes CASSKLDRGAYNEQFF. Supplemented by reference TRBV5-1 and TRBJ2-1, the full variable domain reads KAGVTQTPRYLIKTRGQQVTLSCSPISGHRSVSWYQQTPGQGLQFLFEYFSETQRNKGNFPGRFSGRQFSNSRSEMNVSTLELGDSALYLCASSKLDRGAYNEQFFGPGTRLTVL.

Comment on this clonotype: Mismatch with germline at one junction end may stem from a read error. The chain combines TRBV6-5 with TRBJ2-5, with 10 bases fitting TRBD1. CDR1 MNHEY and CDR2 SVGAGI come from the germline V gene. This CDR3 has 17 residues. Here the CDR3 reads CASSDSGTGANQETQYF. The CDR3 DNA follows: TGTGCCAGCAGTGACTCGGGGACAGGGGCTAACCAAGAGACCCAGTACTTC.